Listed below are T cell receptor beta chains from one sample, sequenced in a study of technical replicates of blood from several donors. Sequencing used immunoSEQ multiplex PCR; TCRdb keeps in-frame clones, though not all of them. Of roughly 12,000 clones in the sample, approximately 90% were seen once. The sequenced material came from PBMCs. The source is a human donor in good health. Both conserved end residues are part of each CDR3. Each record gives: J gene, CDR3 length, clone size, V gene, D gene, CDR3 protein, CDR3 DNA. A D gene is named only where the DNA matches it firmly. The listing skips clone size in some rows; elsewhere it reads once, few, many or a size class.

TRBJ1-2	12	.	TRBV6-4	.	CASSDGGEDYTF	TGTGCCAGCAGTGACGGAGGGGAGGACTACACCTTC
TRBJ1-2	14	once	TRBV2	.	CASNVQVTNYGYTF	TGTGCCAGCAACGTCCAGGTGACAAACTATGGCTACACCTTC
TRBJ2-7	14	.	TRBV29-1	.	CSVVFRPGAYEQYF	TGCAGCGTTGTGTTCCGGCCGGGAGCCTACGAGCAGTACTTC
TRBJ1-3	16	.	TRBV28	TRBD1	CASSSGQAYSGNTIYF	TGTGCCAGCAGTTCAGGACAGGCTTACTCTGGAAACACCATATATTTT
TRBJ2-7	12	.	TRBV5-6	TRBD2	CASSVGGYEQYF	TGTGCCAGCAGCGTCGGGGGGTACGAGCAGTACTTC
TRBJ2-3	13	.	TRBV6-1	.	CASGWRDTDTQYF	TGTGCCAGCGGTTGGAGAGATACGGATACGCAGTATTTT
TRBJ2-7	14	.	TRBV15	TRBD1	CATSRSTGGDEQYF	TGTGCCACCAGCAGATCGACAGGGGGCGACGAGCAGTACTTC
TRBJ2-5	14	.	TRBV7-3	TRBD2	CASSLAGEGETQYF	TGTGCCAGCAGCCTCGCGGGAGAGGGAGAGACCCAGTACTTC
TRBJ2-3	15	.	TRBV28	.	CASQRGGGDTDTQYF	TGTGCCTCTCAAAGGGGGGGAGGGGACACAGATACGCAGTATTTT
TRBJ1-5	15	.	TRBV7-2	.	CASSLDSGLQQPQHF	TGTGCCAGCAGCTTAGATAGTGGGCTGCAGCAGCCCCAGCATTTT
TRBJ2-7	13	.	TRBV11-2	TRBD2	CASSPPGTSGPYF	TGTGCCAGCAGCCCGCCAGGGACTAGCGGCCCGTACTTC
TRBJ2-1	19	.	TRBV30	TRBD2	CAWSVGLLTSGRLSNEQFF	TGTGCCTGGAGTGTGGGATTATTGACTAGCGGGAGACTGAGTAATGAGCAGTTCTTC
TRBJ1-2	14	.	TRBV30	TRBD1	CAWSVGQGNYGYTF	TGTGCCTGGAGTGTAGGACAGGGAAACTATGGCTACACCTTC
TRBJ1-4	16	.	TRBV7-9	TRBD1	CASSTGAAATNEKLFF	TGTGCCAGCAGCACAGGGGCCGCGGCAACTAATGAAAAACTGTTTTTT
TRBJ1-4	14	.	TRBV28	TRBD1	CASSPRQGGEKLFF	TGTGCCAGCAGTCCTCGACAGGGGGGAGAAAAACTGTTTTTT
TRBJ2-7	15	.	TRBV21-1	.	CASSKLLAGGHEQYF	TGTGCCAGCAGCAAACTGCTAGCGGGAGGCCACGAGCAGTACTTC
TRBJ1-1	11	.	TRBV7-9	TRBD1	CASSSQGGAFF	TGTGCCAGCAGCTCACAGGGGGGAGCTTTCTTT
TRBJ2-7	13	.	TRBV29-1	.	CSVLDSYSYEQYF	TGCAGCGTCCTGGACAGCTACTCCTACGAGCAGTACTTC
TRBJ2-5	15	.	TRBV18	.	CASSPTQGYQETQYF	TGTGCCAGCTCACCGACCCAGGGATACCAAGAGACCCAGTACTTC
TRBJ2-1	13	.	TRBV7-7	.	CASSSLAENEQFF	TGTGCCAGCAGCTCCTTAGCTGAAAATGAGCAGTTCTTC
TRBJ1-4	17	.	TRBV7-9	.	CASSSHGVSGQNEKLFF	TGTGCCAGCAGCTCCCATGGAGTGAGCGGGCAGAATGAAAAACTGTTTTTT
TRBJ1-3	13	.	TRBV28	.	CASSFRAGDTIYF	TGTGCCAGCAGTTTTAGGGCCGGGGACACCATATATTTT
TRBJ2-7	16	.	TRBV28	TRBD2	CASSYDSGSPAYEQYF	TGTGCCAGCAGTTATGATAGCGGGAGCCCCGCCTACGAGCAGTACTTC
TRBJ1-2	12	once	TRBV7-9	.	CASSLMRDGYTF	TGTGCCAGCAGCTTGATGAGGGATGGCTACACCTTC
TRBJ2-1	14	.	TRBV7-9	.	CASSLEGAYNEQFF	TGTGCCAGCAGCTTAGAGGGGGCCTACAATGAGCAGTTCTTC
TRBJ1-5	13	.	TRBV30	TRBD1	CAWSGQGYQPQHF	TGTGCCTGGAGTGGACAGGGTTATCAGCCCCAGCATTTT
TRBJ2-1	17	.	TRBV9	TRBD2	CASSVDAGGPSYNEQFF	TGTGCCAGCAGCGTAGACGCGGGAGGGCCCTCCTACAATGAGCAGTTCTTC
TRBJ2-7	13	.	TRBV28	.	CASGMGLFVEQYF	TGTGCCAGCGGTATGGGACTCTTCGTGGAGCAGTACTTC
TRBJ2-1	13	.	TRBV10-2	.	CASSDNTYNEQFF	TGCGCCAGCAGTGACAACACCTACAATGAGCAGTTCTTC